This TCR beta chain comes out of a study of cytotoxic CD8 clonotypes in ibrutinib-treated CLL. Study background: Each sample contained, on average, 255,043 productive templates and 94,082 productive rearrangements.

The CDR3 sequence is 11 residues long. V lost 8 bases and J lost 8, with 12 bases in between. Germline values: CDR1 WSHSY, CDR2 SAAADI. Some clones are missing from TCRdb's copy, which holds only in-frame ones; the method was immunoSEQ multiplex PCR. The table shows 43,000 or so clones, with 65% to 70% occurring only once. The chain has TRBV10-2 and TRBJ1-1; D not certain. The receptor comes from a human donor with chronic lymphocytic leukemia. The source was PBMCs, collected after 24 months of ibrutinib treatment. The CDR3 loop reads CASSGLQEAFF. CDR3 in DNA: TGCGCCAGCTCGGGGTTGCAAGAAGCTTTCTTT.